This T cell receptor beta chain appears in the sequencing data of a study of blood T cell repertoires in COVID-19. Study context: The United States, Italy and Spain were the sources of the acute and convalescent COVID-19 samples. The cDNA or gDNA used as material had been derived from T cells, B-cell-depleted T cells, or PBMCs.

Under the authors' procedure: Amplification of reference gene primers was used by the study to estimate nucleated cell counts. This table comes from immunoSEQ multiplex PCR, and its TCRdb copy is limited to in-frame clones, with some not included. That table is the source of V, J and clone size, and D and trimming were worked out from the DNA. The table includes tens of thousands of clones, 85% to 90% detected once. Germline values: CDR1 SGHNT, CDR2 YYREEE (reference sequence). The CDR3 length is 12 residues. The V end lost 5 bases, the J end lost 2 bases, and 7 bases lay between the germline ends. Sequencing was carried out using peripheral blood. This chain uses TRBV5-4 with TRBJ1-1, with D unclear. This clonotype originated in a human donor in a cohort sampled during active COVID-19. The CDR3 protein is CASRAFNTEAFF. The DNA for the CDR3 is TGTGCCAGCAGGGCATTCAACACTGAAGCTTTCTTT.